This is a list of T cell receptor beta chains from one sample in a study of response to subunit inactivated influenza vaccine. TCRdb called the RT-PCR reads again in MiXCR, with one record for every CDR3 protein. In the table there are about 520,000 distinct CDR3 sequences, about 7.2% of which are singletons. Sample: PBMCs from blood, taken less than 30 months after vaccination. All receptors come from a man aged 50 to 69 who received an inactivated influenza vaccine. The CDR3 runs from the conserved cysteine through the conserved F or W. A D gene is named only where the DNA matches it firmly. Clone size appears in some rows only: once, few, many, or a class for an expanded clone.

NA	TRBV6-2/TRBV6-3	TRBJ2-1	TRBD1	CASKHLRDRVGEQFF	TGTGCCAGCAAGCATCTCCGGGACAGGGTCGGTGAGCAGTTCTTC
many	TRBV29-1	TRBJ2-1	TRBD2	CSVEECMTSGRVFRGNEQFF	TGCAGCGTTGAAGAATGTATGACTAGCGGGAGGGTTTTTCGTGGCAATGAGCAGTTCTTC
many	TRBV6-1	TRBJ1-5	TRBD1	CASSEEGTGYQPQHF	TGTGCCAGCAGTGAAGAGGGGACAGGGTATCAGCCCCAGCATTTT
NA	TRBV29-1	TRBJ2-7	NA	CSGLGGGGEQYF	TGCAGCGGCCTGGGGGGAGGAGGCGAGCAGTACTTC
many	TRBV25-1	TRBJ2-7	TRBD1	CASSEPRTGVEQYF	TGTGCCAGCAGTGAACCACGGACAGGGGTTGAGCAGTACTTC
few	TRBV6-1	TRBJ2-5	NA	CASSAPAVETQYF	TGTGCCAGCAGTGCTCCGGCCGTGGAGACCCAGTACTTC
few	TRBV20-1	TRBJ2-1	TRBD2	CSARDAGGSYNEQFF	TGCAGTGCTAGAGATGCGGGAGGGTCCTACAATGAGCAGTTCTTC
few	TRBV5-8	TRBJ2-7	NA	CASSYRGWARSYEQYF	TGTGCCAGCAGTTATAGGGGTTGGGCGCGGTCCTACGAGCAGTACTTC
few	TRBV2	TRBJ2-1	NA	CATKGGLSVNEQFF	TGTGCCACCAAAGGCGGGTTGTCGGTCAATGAGCAGTTCTTC
many	TRBV27	TRBJ2-7	TRBD1	CASSLSGQGEYF	TGTGCCAGCAGTCTTTCAGGACAGGGCGAGTACTTC
few	TRBV20-1	TRBJ1-1	TRBD1	CSASRRTGSEAFF	TGCAGTGCTAGCCGAAGGACAGGGTCTGAAGCTTTCTTT
few	TRBV7-2	TRBJ2-1	TRBD2	CASSLGVAGVSVDEQFF	TGTGCCAGCAGCTTAGGGGTAGCGGGAGTCTCGGTCGATGAGCAGTTCTTC
NA	TRBV10-3	TRBJ2-5	NA	CAISAARGREETQYF	TGTGCCATCAGTGCCGCAAGGGGCAGGGAAGAGACCCAGTACTTC
few	TRBV7-2	TRBJ1-2	NA	CASSLAEYGYTF	TGTGCCAGCAGCTTAGCTGAGTATGGCTACACCTTC
few	TRBV18	TRBJ2-5	NA	CASSRDLSETQYF	TGTGCCAGCTCAAGAGACCTGTCAGAGACCCAGTACTTC
few	TRBV5-1	TRBJ1-1	NA	CASSSEAGGDTEAFF	TGCGCCAGCAGCTCAGAGGCGGGAGGGGACACTGAAGCTTTCTTT
few	TRBV7-2	TRBJ2-7	NA	CASSLSPTDSVEQYF	TGTGCCAGCAGCTTATCCCCCACAGACTCGGTAGAGCAGTACTTC
few	TRBV4-2	TRBJ2-7	TRBD2	CASSQVAGAAYEQYF	TGTGCCAGCAGCCAAGTAGCGGGAGCGGCCTACGAGCAGTACTTC
few	TRBV29-1	TRBJ2-3	TRBD1	CSATRGTSTDTQYF	TGCAGCGCGACCAGGGGGACGAGCACAGATACGCAGTATTTT
many	TRBV7-2	TRBJ2-3	NA	CASRRGGLGDTQYF	TGTGCCAGCAGACGAGGGGGGCTGGGAGATACGCAGTATTTT
NA	TRBV20-1	TRBJ2-7	NA	CSARDGGGYEQYF	TGCAGTGCGAGGGACGGCGGAGGGTACGAGCAGTACTTC
NA	TRBV7-6	TRBJ2-1	TRBD2	CASSLLIAGGPREQFF	TGTGCCAGCAGCTTATTGATAGCGGGAGGGCCGCGGGAGCAGTTCTTC